The present T cell receptor (beta chain) was sequenced within a study of blood T cell repertoires in COVID-19. The wider study: Sample material is recorded as cDNA or gDNA derived from T cells, B-cell-depleted T cells, or PBMCs.

This study enrolled people aged 18 to 89 from roughly 22 US geographic areas. Within 2 weeks before study entry, exposed participants met a COVID-19 case. Study processing details: Cell counts per sample came from amplifying reference gene primers. The assay was immunoSEQ multiplex PCR, and TCRdb's table has in-frame clones only and misses some. V and J calls and clone size are given by that table; D and trimming were obtained from the DNA. The sample carries some 150,000 clones, more than 80% recorded once. The CDR3 is 15 residues long. The germline gives CDR1 LNHDA, CDR2 SQIVND (reference sequence). Trimming removed 6 bases from V and 2 bases from J; junction bases left unmatched: 8.

Sequencing used PBMCs or T cells enriched from blood (not recorded which). The sequence derives from a woman under 30 who had been exposed to COVID-19. V usage is TRBV19 and J usage is TRBJ2-3; 7 nucleotides match TRBD1. CDR3 amino acids: CASSDPGQYTDTQYF. The CDR3 DNA reads as TGTGCCAGTAGCGATCCGGGACAGTACACAGATACGCAGTATTTT.